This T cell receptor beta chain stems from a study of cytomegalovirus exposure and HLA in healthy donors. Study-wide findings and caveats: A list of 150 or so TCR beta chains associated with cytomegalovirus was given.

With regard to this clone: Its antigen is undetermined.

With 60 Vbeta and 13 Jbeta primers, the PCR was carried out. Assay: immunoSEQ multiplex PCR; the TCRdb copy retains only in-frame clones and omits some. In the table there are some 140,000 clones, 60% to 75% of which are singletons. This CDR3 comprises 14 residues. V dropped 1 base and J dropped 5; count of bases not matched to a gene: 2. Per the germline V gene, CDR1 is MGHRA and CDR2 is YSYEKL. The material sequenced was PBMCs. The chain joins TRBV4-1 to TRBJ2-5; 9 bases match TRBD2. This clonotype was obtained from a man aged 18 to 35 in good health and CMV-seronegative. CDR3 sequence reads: CASSQVTSGETQYF. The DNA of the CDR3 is TGCGCCAGCAGCCAAGTGACTAGCGGTGAGACCCAGTACTTC.